This T cell receptor (beta chain) was captured by sequencing in a study of identifying expanded T cells in peripheral blood. Findings and limits, study-wide: Clone count variance between roughly 2-week samples rose with total template count.

V was clipped by 3 bases and J by 3 bases, with 4 bases between them. Germline loops: CDR1 SGHNT, CDR2 YYREEE (reference sequence). This CDR3 contains 11 residues. No infections or other immune events were documented during collection. Generated by immunoSEQ multiplex PCR, the TCRdb table keeps only in-frame clones and is missing some. The sample includes approximately 86,000 clones, approximately 85% of them seen just once. Details on this clone: The antigen is unknown.

The sample consisted of blood. This sequence originates from a person between 18 and 75 years old in good health. This sequence joins TRBV5-4 and TRBJ2-7; D gene unclear. The CDR3 DNA reads as TGTGCCAGCAGCTCGGACTACGAGCAGTACTTC. It codes for CASSSDYEQYF.